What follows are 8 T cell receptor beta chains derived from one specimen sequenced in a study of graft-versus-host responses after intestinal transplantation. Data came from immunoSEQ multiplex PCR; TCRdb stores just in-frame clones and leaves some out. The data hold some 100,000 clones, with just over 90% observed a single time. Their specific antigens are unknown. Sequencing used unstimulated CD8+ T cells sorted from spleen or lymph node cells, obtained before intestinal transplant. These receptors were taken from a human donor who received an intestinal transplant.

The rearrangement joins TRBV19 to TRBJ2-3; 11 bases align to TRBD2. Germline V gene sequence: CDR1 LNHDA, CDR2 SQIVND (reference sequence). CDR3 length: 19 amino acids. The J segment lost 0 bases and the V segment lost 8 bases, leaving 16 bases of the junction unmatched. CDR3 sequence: CASSWLAGGEGISTDTQYF. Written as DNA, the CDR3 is TGTGCCAGTTCTTGGCTAGCGGGAGGTGAGGGTATAAGCACAGATACGCAGTATTTT.

CDR3 in DNA: TGTGCCAGTGGGACATCCTCTTGGGAGCAGTACTTC. This translates into CASGTSSWEQYF. This rearrangement joins TRBV2 to TRBJ2-7; D possibly corresponds to TRBD1 (6 bases). Germline values: CDR1 SNHLY, CDR2 FYNNEI. The CDR3 sequence is 12 residues long. V was pared by 9 bases and J by 7 bases, with 16 bases between.

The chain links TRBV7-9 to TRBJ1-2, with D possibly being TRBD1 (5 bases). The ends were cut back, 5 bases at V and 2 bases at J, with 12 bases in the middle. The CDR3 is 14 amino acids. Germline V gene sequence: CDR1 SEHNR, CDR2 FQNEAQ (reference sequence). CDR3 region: CASSPRRDNYGYTF. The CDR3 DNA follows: TGTGCCAGCAGCCCACGGCGGGACAACTATGGCTACACCTTC.

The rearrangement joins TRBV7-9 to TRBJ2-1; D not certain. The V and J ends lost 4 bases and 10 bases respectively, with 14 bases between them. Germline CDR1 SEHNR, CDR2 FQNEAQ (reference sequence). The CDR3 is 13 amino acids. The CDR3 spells CASSYLPVGEQFF. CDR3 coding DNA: TGTGCCAGCAGCTATCTACCGGTGGGCGAGCAGTTCTTC.

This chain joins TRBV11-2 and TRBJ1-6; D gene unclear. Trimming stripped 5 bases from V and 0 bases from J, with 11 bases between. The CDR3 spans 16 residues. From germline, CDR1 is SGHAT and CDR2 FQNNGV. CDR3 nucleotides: TGTGCCAGCAGCCGATTTAGGAGCTCCTATAATTCACCCCTCCACTTT. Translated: CASSRFRSSYNSPLHF.

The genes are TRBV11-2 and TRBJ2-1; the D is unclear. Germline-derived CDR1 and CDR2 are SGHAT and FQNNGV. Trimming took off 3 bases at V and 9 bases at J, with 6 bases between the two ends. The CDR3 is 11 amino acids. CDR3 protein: CASSLISEQFF. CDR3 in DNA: TGTGCCAGCAGCTTGATAAGTGAGCAGTTCTTC.

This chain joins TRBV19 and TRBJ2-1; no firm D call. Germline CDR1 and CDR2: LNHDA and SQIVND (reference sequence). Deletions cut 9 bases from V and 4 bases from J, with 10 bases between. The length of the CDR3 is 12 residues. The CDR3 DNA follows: TGTGCCAGCGTAGGGCTATACAATGAGCAGTTCTTC. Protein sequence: CASVGLYNEQFF.

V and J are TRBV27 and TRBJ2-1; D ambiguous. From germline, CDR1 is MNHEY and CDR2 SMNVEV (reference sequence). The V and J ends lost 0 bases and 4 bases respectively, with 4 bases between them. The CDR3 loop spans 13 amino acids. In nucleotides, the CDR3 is TGTGCCAGCAGTTTATCGACATACAATGAGCAGTTCTTC. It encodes CASSLSTYNEQFF.